These T cell receptor beta chains were read from a single sample in a study of cytomegalovirus exposure and HLA in healthy donors. Only in-frame clones appear in the TCRdb table, and some are missing; sequencing was by immunoSEQ multiplex PCR. This sample's table reports more than 95,000 clones. Sequencing input: PBMCs. The origin of the receptors is a man between 40 and 49 years old in good health and CMV-seronegative. CDR3s include the opening cysteine and the closing phenylalanine or tryptophan. The order of the fields is D gene, V gene, J gene, CDR3 DNA, CDR3 protein. The D gene is left open where the match is weak.

D gene: -; V gene: TRBV5-6; J gene: TRBJ1-2; CDR3 DNA: TGTGCCAGCAGCTTGGTTTGGGACACGCAACGGGATGGCTACACCTTC; CDR3 protein: CASSLVWDTQRDGYTF
D gene: -; V gene: TRBV15; J gene: TRBJ2-5; CDR3 DNA: TGTGCCACCAGCAGTCTCGACAGGGGAGGGGAAGAGACCCAGTACTTC; CDR3 protein: CATSSLDRGGEETQYF
D gene: -; V gene: TRBV5-6; J gene: TRBJ1-3; CDR3 DNA: TGTGCCAGCAGCTTGTGGCAGGAATCTGGAAACACCATATATTTT; CDR3 protein: CASSLWQESGNTIYF
D gene: TRBD2; V gene: TRBV19; J gene: TRBJ2-3; CDR3 DNA: TGTGCCAGTAGTATAGGGACTAGCGGGATGGCAGATACGCAGTATTTT; CDR3 protein: CASSIGTSGMADTQYF
D gene: TRBD1; V gene: TRBV18; J gene: TRBJ2-7; CDR3 DNA: TGTGCCAGCTCACGTGACAGGGATCGAGACGAGCAGTACTTC; CDR3 protein: CASSRDRDRDEQYF
D gene: TRBD1; V gene: TRBV2; J gene: TRBJ2-1; CDR3 DNA: TGTGCCAGCAGAGCGGGGACAGGGAGAGAGTTCTTC; CDR3 protein: CASRAGTGREFF
D gene: TRBD1; V gene: TRBV11-3; J gene: TRBJ2-1; CDR3 DNA: TGTGCCAGCAGCTTCACCGGGACAGGGGGTGAGCAGTTCTTC; CDR3 protein: CASSFTGTGGEQFF
D gene: -; V gene: TRBV6-6; J gene: TRBJ2-1; CDR3 DNA: TGTGCCAGCAGATCTACGGAGGGATTTCCCTACAATGAGCAGTTCTTC; CDR3 protein: CASRSTEGFPYNEQFF
D gene: TRBD2; V gene: TRBV5-5; J gene: TRBJ2-1; CDR3 DNA: TGTGCCAGCAGCTACGGAGGGACTAGTGTGGATGAGCAGTTCTTC; CDR3 protein: CASSYGGTSVDEQFF
D gene: TRBD1; V gene: TRBV11-2; J gene: TRBJ2-1; CDR3 DNA: TGTGCCAGCAGCTTAGATTTTTCGGACAGGGGATACGATGAGCAGTTCTTC; CDR3 protein: CASSLDFSDRGYDEQFF
D gene: TRBD1; V gene: TRBV7-2; J gene: TRBJ2-7; CDR3 DNA: TGTGCCAGCAGCTTAGGGGACAGGGGTTACGAGCAGTACTTC; CDR3 protein: CASSLGDRGYEQYF
D gene: TRBD1; V gene: TRBV29-1; J gene: TRBJ2-7; CDR3 DNA: TGCAGCGTTGCGACAGGGAGCTCCTACGAGCAGTACTTC; CDR3 protein: CSVATGSSYEQYF
D gene: -; V gene: TRBV6-5; J gene: TRBJ1-1; CDR3 DNA: TGTGCCAGCAGTTACTCCGGGACACCGGTCAACACTGAAGCTTTCTTT; CDR3 protein: CASSYSGTPVNTEAFF
D gene: -; V gene: TRBV30; J gene: TRBJ2-1; CDR3 DNA: TGTGCCTGGAGCCGAGCCCGACTCAGCGCCTACAATGAGCAGTTCTTC; CDR3 protein: CAWSRARLSAYNEQFF
D gene: TRBD2; V gene: TRBV2; J gene: TRBJ2-7; CDR3 DNA: TGTGCCAGCAGTGAATGGAGTAGCGGGATCTCCTACGAGCAGTACTTC; CDR3 protein: CASSEWSSGISYEQYF
D gene: -; V gene: TRBV9; J gene: TRBJ2-1; CDR3 DNA: TGTGCCAGCAGCGTAGAGGGGGACGTCCGCGGGAATGAGCAGTTCTTC; CDR3 protein: CASSVEGDVRGNEQFF
D gene: -; V gene: TRBV9; J gene: TRBJ2-2; CDR3 DNA: TGTGCCAGCAGCGTAGCTTCTGCGGGGGCTAGCACCGGGGAGCTGTTTTTT; CDR3 protein: CASSVASAGASTGELFF